The 20 T cell receptor beta chains below all came from one sample that was sequenced in a study of immune characterization of retroperitoneal liposarcoma (dated by TCRdb to the late 2010s). The library was prepared using PCR. For sequencing, a NextSeq 500 was employed. The raw public data were reprocessed by TCRdb itself: fastp quality trimming at Q25, MiXCR clonotype calling, in-frame beta chains only. Rows are unified per CDR3 protein, each entry keeping the most common DNA and genes. This sample holds about 12,000 distinct CDR3 sequences; 45% to 50% were observed only once. The ten largest clones represent approximately 13% of the sample. Sequencing input: tumor tissue. These receptors were collected from a female donor with retroperitoneal liposarcoma.

The genes are TRBV24-1 and TRBJ2-3; D gene ambiguous. The CDR3 covers 16 residues. CDR1 is KGHDR, CDR2 SFDVKD, per germline. V lost 1 base and J 0 bases, leaving 10 bases between the germline ends. The CDR3 DNA reads TGTGCCACCAGTGATTTAGAGTTTGCTAGCACAGATACGCAGTATTTT. Protein sequence: CATSDLEFASTDTQYF.

The chain is built from TRBV27 and TRBJ2-7, with a tentative D call TRBD1 (6 bases). CDR1 and CDR2 from the germline V gene are MNHEY and SMNVEV (reference sequence). The V end lost 3 bases, the J end lost 1 base, and 7 bases lay between the germline ends. This CDR3 is built from 13 residues. The CDR3 protein is CASSFRGSYEQYF. Here the CDR3 DNA reads TGTGCCAGCAGTTTTAGGGGGTCCTACGAGCAGTACTTC.

The chain carries TRBV7-2 and TRBJ2-1; TRBD2 might be the D (5 bases). V was trimmed by 2 bases and J by 5 bases, leaving 22 bases between them. Germline V gene data show CDR1 as SGHTA and CDR2 as FQGNSA. CDR3 length equals 18 residues. The chain's CDR3 is CASSLRLGGRAGNNEQFF. CDR3 bases: TGTGCCAGCAGCTTACGCCTCGGCGGCCGGGCGGGTAACAATGAGCAGTTCTTC.

The chain couples TRBV6-6 to TRBJ2-7; D may correspond to TRBD1 or TRBD2 (6 bases each). Germline V gene sequence: CDR1 MNHNY, CDR2 SVGAGI (reference sequence). The V and J ends lost 0 bases and 5 bases respectively, with 14 bases between them. This CDR3 is built from 15 residues. The CDR3, as DNA: TGTGCCAGCAGTTACTCAGGGGGACTGCAGAACGAGCAGTACTTC. Translated, it gives CASSYSGGLQNEQYF.

The genes are TRBV6-5 and TRBJ2-1; TRBD1 matches at 7 bases. Looked up from germline, CDR1 is MNHEY and CDR2 is SVGAGI. This CDR3 spans 13 amino acids. V shed 6 bases, J shed 7 bases, and the junction held 6 bases outside the gene matches. CDR3 bases: TGTGCCAGCAGATCTACAGGGGTTAATGAGCAGTTCTTC. It codes for CASRSTGVNEQFF.

The V call is TRBV6-8, the J call TRBJ2-7; either TRBD1 or TRBD2 may fit D (5 bases each). The CDR3 extends over 17 amino acids. CDR1 and CDR2 from the germline V gene are MNHGY and SAAAGT. V was trimmed by 2 bases and J by 3 bases, leaving 20 bases between them. The CDR3 nucleotides read TGTGCCAGCAGTTACAGCCCCCCCGGGGCCTACCACTACGAGCAGTACTTC. It encodes CASSYSPPGAYHYEQYF.

This chain connects TRBV27 to TRBJ1-4; 7 nucleotides line up with TRBD1. CDR1 is MNHEY, CDR2 SMNVEV, per germline (reference sequence). Losses at the gene ends were 3 bases for V and 5 bases for J; bases not matched to a gene: 6. The CDR3 totals 15 residues. This CDR3 is CASSFSQGGNEKLFF. The CDR3, as DNA: TGTGCCAGCAGTTTTAGTCAGGGGGGGAATGAAAAACTGTTTTTT.

In regard to this clonotype: This may be a read error: a much more frequent sequence differs by one nucleotide. The V and J genes are TRBV7-6 and TRBJ2-5, with 7 bases that match TRBD2. Judging by the DNA end, TRBJ2-1 fits better; the J call may be wrong. This CDR3 region has 14 residues. CDR1 and CDR2 from the germline V gene are SGHVS and FNYEAQ. The CDR3 DNA reads as TGTGCCAGCACCCGGGGCAGGGACTACTACGAGCAGTTCTTC. Residues: CASTRGRDYYEQFF.

The chain recombines TRBV5-1 with TRBJ2-1; possibly TRBD2 for D (5 bases). The end of the DNA is better explained by TRBJ2-7, so the J call may be wrong. This CDR3 spans 13 amino acids. In germline, CDR1 is SGHRS, CDR2 YFSETQ. CDR3 protein: CASSPTNRDEQYF. The CDR3 nucleotides are TGCGCCAGCAGCCCGACTAATCGGGACGAGCAGTACTTC.

By share, this clonotype counts as medium-sized. This sequence joins TRBV11-2 and TRBJ2-3, with 8 bases aligning to TRBD2. J was trimmed by 6 bases and V by 6 bases; bases with no gene match: 14. The CDR3 sequence is 16 residues long. Germline V gives CDR1 SGHAT, CDR2 FQNNGV. The CDR3 protein is CASSTAGVSYTDTQYF. In DNA form, the CDR3 reads TGTGCCAGCAGTACAGCGGGGGTTTCTTACACGGATACGCAGTATTTT.

This chain joins TRBV27 and TRBJ2-5; TRBD2 matches at 7 bases. The closer fit of TRBJ2-1 to the DNA end suggests the J call may be wrong. The CDR3 sequence is 15 residues long. The V gene's germline CDR1 is MNHEY and CDR2 SMNVEV (reference sequence). CDR3 residues: CASSWQGGLRNEQFF. The CDR3 DNA reads as TGTGCCAGCAGTTGGCAGGGAGGGTTACGAAATGAGCAGTTCTTC.

The sample holds a few counts of this clonotype. The chain carries TRBV6-1 and TRBJ2-1; D is perhaps TRBD1 or TRBD2 (6 bases each). Germline CDR1 MNHNS, CDR2 SASEGT. The V gene lost 2 bases and the J gene lost 3 bases, with 8 bases spanning the gap. The CDR3 has 14 amino acids. As DNA, the CDR3 is TGTGCCAGCAGTGAAAGGGGGGTCTACAATGAGCAGTTCTTC. Translated, it gives CASSERGVYNEQFF.

The table lists this clonotype with a few counts. The chain recombines TRBV10-2 with TRBJ2-1; D is possibly TRBD2 (6 bases). The CDR3 loop spans 15 amino acids. With 6 bases removed from V and 13 bases from J, the gap between germline ends came to 25 bases. CDR1 is WSHSY and CDR2 is SAAADI in the germline V gene. This CDR3 reads CASSGDSGGAETQFF. The CDR3 bases are TGCGCCAGCAGCGGTGACTCAGGCGGGGCAGAGACCCAGTTCTTC.

This chain connects TRBV6-1 to TRBJ2-3; unclear D gene. V was pared by 2 bases and J by 6 bases, with 9 bases between. The CDR3 covers 13 residues. Germline values: CDR1 MNHNS, CDR2 SASEGT. The CDR3 protein is CASSELAWDTQYF. CDR3 DNA sequence: TGTGCCAGCAGTGAACTTGCGTGGGATACGCAGTATTTT.

This clonotype has only one observation. V usage is TRBV6-1 and J usage is TRBJ2-2; D call uncertain. The germline CDR1 and CDR2 sequences are MNHNS and SASEGT. The ends were cut back, 6 bases at V and 3 bases at J, with 11 bases in the middle. The CDR3 covers 14 residues. CDR3 amino acids: CASSRDGYTGELFF. The CDR3 coding sequence is TGTGCCAGCAGCCGCGACGGATACACCGGGGAGCTGTTTTTT.

The chain couples TRBV7-2 to TRBJ2-5; TRBD1 aligns across 8 bases. The J segment lost 2 bases and the V segment lost 0 bases, leaving 2 bases of the junction unmatched. This CDR3 is built from 15 residues. Germline assignment: CDR1 SGHTA and CDR2 FQGNSA. CDR3 amino acids: CASSLAGTGQETQYF. The CDR3 DNA is TGTGCCAGCAGCTTAGCGGGGACAGGACAAGAGACCCAGTACTTC.

The rearrangement uses TRBV6-1 and TRBJ2-1; unclear D gene. Germline CDR1 MNHNS, CDR2 SASEGT. Trimming stripped 4 bases from V and 4 bases from J, with 8 bases between. The CDR3 is 13 amino acids. The CDR3: CASSALEYNEQFF. In nucleotides, the CDR3 is TGTGCCAGCAGTGCCCTAGAATACAATGAGCAGTTCTTC.

V and J are TRBV10-1 and TRBJ2-1; 8 bases match TRBD1. The DNA matches TRBJ2-5 better at its end, which makes the J call doubtful. The CDR3 runs to 15 residues. Looked up from germline, CDR1 is WNHNN and CDR2 is SYGVQD (reference sequence). The CDR3 loop is CASRPGGWGPETQYF. The CDR3 region has the DNA TGCGCCAGCAGACCAGGGGGCTGGGGTCCGGAGACCCAGTACTTC.

Comment on this clonotype: This likely comes from a read error, as the CDR3 has no conserved phenylalanine or tryptophan at its end. No DNA is shown, since the ends of the CDR3 on it are uncertain; the CDR3 is the one TCRdb lists. The rearrangement links TRBV7-4 to TRBJ2-5; the table's D call of TRBD1 was not tested on the DNA. CDR1 is SGHVT and CDR2 is SQSDAQ in the germline V gene. From its first to its last residue, the CDR3 has 12 amino acids. CDR3 residues: CQASHWPGSEAG.

For this clonotype: One junction end does not reproduce the germline sequence, and a read error may be involved. The CDR3 reads CANSLVNTGELFF. Here the CDR3 DNA reads TGTGCCAACAGCTTAGTGAACACCGGGGAGCTGTTTTTT. This sequence joins TRBV7-2 and TRBJ2-2; D remains unclear. This CDR3 contains 13 residues. Germline-derived CDR1 and CDR2 are SGHTA and FQGNSA.